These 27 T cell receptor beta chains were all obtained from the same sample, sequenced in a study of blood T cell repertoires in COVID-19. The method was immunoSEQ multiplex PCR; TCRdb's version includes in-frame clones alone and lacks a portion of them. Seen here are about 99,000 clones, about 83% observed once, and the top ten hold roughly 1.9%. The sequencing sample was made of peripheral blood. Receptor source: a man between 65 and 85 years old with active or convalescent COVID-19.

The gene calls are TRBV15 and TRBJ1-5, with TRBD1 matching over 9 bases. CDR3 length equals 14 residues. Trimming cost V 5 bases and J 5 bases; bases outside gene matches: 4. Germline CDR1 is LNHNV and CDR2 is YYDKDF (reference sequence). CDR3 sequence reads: CATSLRTGDQPQHF. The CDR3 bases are TGTGCCACCAGCTTGAGGACAGGGGATCAGCCCCAGCATTTT.

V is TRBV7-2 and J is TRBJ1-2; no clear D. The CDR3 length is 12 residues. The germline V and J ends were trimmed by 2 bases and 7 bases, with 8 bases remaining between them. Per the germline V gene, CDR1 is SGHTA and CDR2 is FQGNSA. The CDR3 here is CASSLSGGGYTF. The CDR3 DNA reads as TGTGCCAGCAGCTTATCGGGAGGTGGCTACACCTTC.

The CDR3 is CASSVRGQYSNQPQHF. The DNA for the CDR3 is TGTGCCAGCAGTGTAAGAGGGCAGTATAGCAATCAGCCCCAGCATTTT. This chain joins TRBV6-1 and TRBJ1-5; D not resolved. Germline lookup yields CDR1 MNHNS and CDR2 SASEGT. The CDR3 consists of 16 residues. Trimming removed 4 bases from V and 0 bases from J, with 13 bases in between.

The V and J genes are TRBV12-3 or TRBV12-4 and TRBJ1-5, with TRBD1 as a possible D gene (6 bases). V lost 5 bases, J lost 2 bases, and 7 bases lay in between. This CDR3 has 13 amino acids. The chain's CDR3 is CASSRQGNQPQHF. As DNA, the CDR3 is TGTGCCAGCAGTCGACAGGGCAATCAGCCCCAGCATTTT.

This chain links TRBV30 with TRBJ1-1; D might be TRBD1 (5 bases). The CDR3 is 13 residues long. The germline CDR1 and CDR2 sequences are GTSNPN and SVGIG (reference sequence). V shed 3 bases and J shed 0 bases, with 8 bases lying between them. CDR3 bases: TGTGCCTGGAGCCCAGGGTTGAACACTGAAGCTTTCTTT. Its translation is CAWSPGLNTEAFF.

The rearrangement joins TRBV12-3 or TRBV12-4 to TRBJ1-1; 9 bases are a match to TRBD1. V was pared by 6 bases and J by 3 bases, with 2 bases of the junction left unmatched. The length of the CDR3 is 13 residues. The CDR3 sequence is CASRGQGDTEAFF. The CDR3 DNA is TGTGCCAGCAGGGGACAGGGCGACACTGAAGCTTTCTTT.

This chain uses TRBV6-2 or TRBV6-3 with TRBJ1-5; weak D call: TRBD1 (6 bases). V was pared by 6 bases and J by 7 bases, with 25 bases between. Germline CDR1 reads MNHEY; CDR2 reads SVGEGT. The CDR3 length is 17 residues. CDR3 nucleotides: TGTGCCAGCAGCCCCTTGAGTGGGGGGGCTGTGGGGCAGCCCCAGCATTTT. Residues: CASSPLSGGAVGQPQHF.

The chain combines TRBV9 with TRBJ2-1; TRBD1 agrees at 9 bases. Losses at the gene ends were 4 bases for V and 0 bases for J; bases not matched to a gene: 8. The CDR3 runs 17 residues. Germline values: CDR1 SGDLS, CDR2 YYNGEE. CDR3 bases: TGTGCCAGCAGCCCTCGGACAGGGGATCCCTCCTACAATGAGCAGTTCTTC. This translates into CASSPRTGDPSYNEQFF.

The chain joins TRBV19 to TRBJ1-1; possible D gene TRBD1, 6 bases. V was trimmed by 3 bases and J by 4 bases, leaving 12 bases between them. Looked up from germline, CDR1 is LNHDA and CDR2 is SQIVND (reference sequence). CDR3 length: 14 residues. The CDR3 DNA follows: TGTGCCAGTAGTATCCGGGAAGGGGGCACTGAAGCTTTCTTT. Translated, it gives CASSIREGGTEAFF.

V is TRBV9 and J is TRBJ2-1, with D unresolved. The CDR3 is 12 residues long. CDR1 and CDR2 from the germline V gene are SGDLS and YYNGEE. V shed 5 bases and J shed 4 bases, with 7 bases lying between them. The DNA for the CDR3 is TGTGCCAGCAGTCAGGCTTACAATGAGCAGTTCTTC. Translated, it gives CASSQAYNEQFF.

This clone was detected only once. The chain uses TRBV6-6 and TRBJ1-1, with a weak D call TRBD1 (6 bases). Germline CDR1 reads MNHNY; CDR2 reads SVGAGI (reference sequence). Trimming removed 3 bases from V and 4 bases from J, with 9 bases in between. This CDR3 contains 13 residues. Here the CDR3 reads CASSYTGSTEAFF. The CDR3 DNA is TGTGCCAGCAGTTATACAGGGTCCACTGAAGCTTTCTTT.

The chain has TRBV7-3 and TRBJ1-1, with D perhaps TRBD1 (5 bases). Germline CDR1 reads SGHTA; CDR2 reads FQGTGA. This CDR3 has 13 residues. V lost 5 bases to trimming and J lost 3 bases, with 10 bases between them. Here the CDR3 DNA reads TGTGCCAGCAGCCCGCGGGGGGACACTGAAGCTTTCTTT. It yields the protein CASSPRGDTEAFF.

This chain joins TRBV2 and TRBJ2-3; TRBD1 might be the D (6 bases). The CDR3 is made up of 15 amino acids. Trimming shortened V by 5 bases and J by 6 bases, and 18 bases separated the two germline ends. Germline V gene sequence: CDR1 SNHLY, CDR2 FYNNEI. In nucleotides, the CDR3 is TGTGCCAGCAGTCGTTCGACTCCAGGGGCCGATACGCAGTATTTT. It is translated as CASSRSTPGADTQYF.

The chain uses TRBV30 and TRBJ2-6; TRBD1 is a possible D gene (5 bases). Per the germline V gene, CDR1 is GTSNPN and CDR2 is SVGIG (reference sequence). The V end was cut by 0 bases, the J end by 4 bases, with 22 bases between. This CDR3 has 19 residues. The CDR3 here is CAWSVTRVPTRLGANVLTF. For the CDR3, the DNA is TGTGCCTGGAGTGTAACCAGGGTACCTACCCGCTTAGGGGCCAACGTCCTGACTTTC. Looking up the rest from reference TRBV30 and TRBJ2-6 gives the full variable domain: SQTIHQWPATLVQPVGSPLSLECTVEGTSNPNLYWYRQAAGRGLQLLFYSVGIGQISSEVPQNLSASRPQDRQFILSSKKLLLSDSGFYLCAWSVTRVPTRLGANVLTFGAGSRLTVL.

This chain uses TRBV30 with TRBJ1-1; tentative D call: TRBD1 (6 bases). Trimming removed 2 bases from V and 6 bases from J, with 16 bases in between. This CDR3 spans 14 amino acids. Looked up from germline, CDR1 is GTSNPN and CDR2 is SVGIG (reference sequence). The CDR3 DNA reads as TGTGCCTGGAGTAGATTACCTAAGGGGGCTGAAGCTTTCTTT. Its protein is CAWSRLPKGAEAFF.

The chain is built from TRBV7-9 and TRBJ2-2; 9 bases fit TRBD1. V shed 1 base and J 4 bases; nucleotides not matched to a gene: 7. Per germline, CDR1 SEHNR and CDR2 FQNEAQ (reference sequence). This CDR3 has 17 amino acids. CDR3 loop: CASSLGAGQGTTGELFF. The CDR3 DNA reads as TGTGCCAGCAGCTTAGGAGCGGGACAGGGCACCACCGGGGAGCTGTTTTTT.

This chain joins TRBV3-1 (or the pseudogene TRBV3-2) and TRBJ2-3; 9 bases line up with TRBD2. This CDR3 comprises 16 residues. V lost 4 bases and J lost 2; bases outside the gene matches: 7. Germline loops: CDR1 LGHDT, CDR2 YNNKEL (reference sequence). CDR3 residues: CASSLWSSGDTDTQYF. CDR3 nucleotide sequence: TGTGCCAGCAGCCTCTGGTCTAGCGGGGACACAGATACGCAGTATTTT.

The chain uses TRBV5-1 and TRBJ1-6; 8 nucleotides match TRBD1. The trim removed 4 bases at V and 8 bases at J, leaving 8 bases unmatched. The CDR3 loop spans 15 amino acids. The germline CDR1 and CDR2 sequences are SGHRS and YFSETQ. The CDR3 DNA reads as TGCGCCAGCAGCCCCCTGACAGGGGCGGATTCACCCCTCCACTTT. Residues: CASSPLTGADSPLHF.

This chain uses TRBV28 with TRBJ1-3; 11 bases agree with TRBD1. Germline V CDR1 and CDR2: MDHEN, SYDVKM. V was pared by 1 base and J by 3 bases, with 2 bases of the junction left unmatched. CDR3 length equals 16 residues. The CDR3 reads CASSLYGTGGGNTIYF. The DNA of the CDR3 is TGTGCCAGCAGTTTATACGGGACAGGGGGTGGAAACACCATATATTTT.

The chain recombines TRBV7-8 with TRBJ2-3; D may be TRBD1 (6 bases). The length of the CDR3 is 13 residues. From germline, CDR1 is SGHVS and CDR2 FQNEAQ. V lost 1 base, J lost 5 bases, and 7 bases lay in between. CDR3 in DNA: TGTGCCAGCAGCTTAGACAGGGAAGATACGCAGTATTTT. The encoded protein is CASSLDREDTQYF.

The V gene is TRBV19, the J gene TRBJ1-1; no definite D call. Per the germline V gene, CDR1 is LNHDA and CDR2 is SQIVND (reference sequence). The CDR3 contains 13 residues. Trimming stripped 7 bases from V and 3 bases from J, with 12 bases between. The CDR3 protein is CASMSGVYTEAFF. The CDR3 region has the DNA TGTGCCAGTATGTCGGGAGTTTACACTGAAGCTTTCTTT.

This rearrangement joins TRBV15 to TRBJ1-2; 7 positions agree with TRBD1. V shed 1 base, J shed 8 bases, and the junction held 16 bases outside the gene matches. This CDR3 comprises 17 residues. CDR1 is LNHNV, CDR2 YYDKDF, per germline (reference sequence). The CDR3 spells CATSRVQLSQGLGGYTF. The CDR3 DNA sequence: TGTGCCACCAGCAGAGTTCAATTGTCACAGGGGTTAGGCGGCTACACCTTC.

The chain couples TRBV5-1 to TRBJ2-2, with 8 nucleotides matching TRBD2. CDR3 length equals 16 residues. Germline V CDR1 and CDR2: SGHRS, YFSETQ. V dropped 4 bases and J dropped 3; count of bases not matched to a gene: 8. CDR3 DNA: TGCGCCAGCAGCCCGTACGGGGGGGCCGACACCGGGGAGCTGTTTTTT. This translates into CASSPYGGADTGELFF.

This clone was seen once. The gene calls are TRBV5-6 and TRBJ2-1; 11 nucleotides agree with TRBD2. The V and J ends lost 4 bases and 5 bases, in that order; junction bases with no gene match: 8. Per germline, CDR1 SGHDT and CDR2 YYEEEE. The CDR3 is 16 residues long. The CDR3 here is CASSGLAGGKDNEQFF. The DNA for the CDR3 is TGTGCCAGCAGCGGATTAGCGGGGGGGAAGGACAATGAGCAGTTCTTC.

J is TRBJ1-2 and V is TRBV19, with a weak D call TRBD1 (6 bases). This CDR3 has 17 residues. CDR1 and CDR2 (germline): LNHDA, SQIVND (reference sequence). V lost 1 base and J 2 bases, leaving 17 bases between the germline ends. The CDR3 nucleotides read TGTGCCAGTAGTATAGTCGCCGGCGGGGGGCTCAACTATGGCTACACCTTC. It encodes CASSIVAGGGLNYGYTF.

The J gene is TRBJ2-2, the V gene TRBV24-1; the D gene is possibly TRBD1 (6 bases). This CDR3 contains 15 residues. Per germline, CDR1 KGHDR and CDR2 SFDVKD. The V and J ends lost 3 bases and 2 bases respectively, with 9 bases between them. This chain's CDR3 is CATSDAGTNTGELFF. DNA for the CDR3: TGTGCCACCAGTGATGCCGGGACAAACACCGGGGAGCTGTTTTTT.

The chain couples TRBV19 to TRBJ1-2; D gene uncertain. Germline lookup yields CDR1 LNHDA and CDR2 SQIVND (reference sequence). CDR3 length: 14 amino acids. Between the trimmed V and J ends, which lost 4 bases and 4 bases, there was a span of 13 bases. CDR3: CASSSGSLFYGYTF. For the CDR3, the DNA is TGTGCCAGTAGTAGCGGCTCCCTTTTCTATGGCTACACCTTC.